The 2 T cell receptor beta chains in this list originate from one sample, sequenced in a study of Ad26.COV2.S vaccination and SARS-CoV-2 variants. The sample's treatment: roughly 19 received Ad26.COV2.S at low or high dose, single or two shots; roughly five received placebo; per-sample allocation not given. Repertoires come from day 63 after the first vaccine or placebo injection. Libraries were prepared by immunoSEQ multiplex PCR; TCRdb keeps only in-frame clonotypes and omits some of them. The sample lists 380,000 or so clones; approximately 86% were seen once. The sample here was peripheral blood, taken in a trial of Ad26.COV2.S vaccine versus placebo. The source of these receptors is a person aged 18-65 years who received the Ad26.COV2.S COVID-19 vaccine or a placebo.

This chain links TRBV4-1 with TRBJ2-2, with 8 positions matching TRBD1. The CDR3 contains 19 residues. Germline CDR1 MGHRA, CDR2 YSYEKL. The V segment lost 0 bases and the J segment 0 bases; nucleotides outside the gene matches: 9. The CDR3 coding sequence is TGCGCCAGCAGCCAAGAGGGCCTCAGGGGGCCAACGAACACCGGGGAGCTGTTTTTT. Its translation: CASSQEGLRGPTNTGELFF.

The rearrangement uses TRBV3-1 (or the pseudogene TRBV3-2) and TRBJ2-7, with TRBD2 matching over 14 bases. The CDR3 has 16 residues. V dropped 3 bases and J dropped 2; count of bases not matched to a gene: 3. Germline V CDR1 and CDR2: LGHDT, YNNKEL (reference sequence). In nucleotides, the CDR3 is TGTGCCAGCAGCCAGACTAGCGGGGGGGAACCCTACGAGCAGTACTTC. This gives the protein CASSQTSGGEPYEQYF.